This T cell receptor (beta chain) was identified during a study of T-cell memory formation after mild COVID-19 (dated by TCRdb to the early 2020s). Context from the whole study: Most TCR sequence clusters were specific to one of the two donors. The cohort comprised two young, previously healthy adult volunteers, one female and one male. In two donors, T-cell clones that expanded and contracted after mild COVID-19 were followed by sequencing TCRalpha and TCRbeta repertoires longitudinally. Overall results and qualifications from the work: Only two mild cases were covered by the study, and larger cohorts that include severe cases with pre-infection samples were considered necessary. SARS-CoV-2 specificity of the second-wave clones peaking on day 37 was not confirmed. Some responding clones were found in pre-infection memory, which suggests that pre-existing cross-reactive memory T cells took part in the SARS-CoV-2 response. Contracting CD4+ clones were located mainly in the CM and EM memory subsets, whereas CD8+ clones were found to be enriched in EMRA. From day 15 to 85, contracting clones showed balanced CD4/CD8 phenotypes, whereas a second wave of clones that expanded from day 15 to 37 leaned towards CD4+.

From a lookup of the germline V gene (reference sequence), CDR1 and CDR2 are DFQATT and SNEGSKA. V gives up 0 bases and J gives up 3 bases, and the segment between their germline ends measures 13 bases. Including cysteine and phenylalanine, the CDR3 has 15 amino acids. The DNA shown is the 45-base CDR3, in frame from base 1. TCRdb lists the instrument as Illumina NovaSeq 6000. TCRalpha and TCRbeta cDNA libraries were built by 5'RACE with constant-segment primers, adding sample barcodes and unique molecular identifiers. RNA was extracted from every sample with Trizol reagent. Libraries were amplified in two PCR steps, with a second sample barcode and Illumina TruSeq adapters added in the second step. Libraries were sequenced on an Illumina NovaSeq with 2 x 150 bp paired-end reads. Concerning the study's data processing: With migec v1.2.7, reads were demultiplexed and then collapsed into UMI-guided consensus sequences. Using mixcr v2.1.11, the UMI consensuses were aligned to TRA and TRB V and J templates and assembled into clonotypes. A clonotype was counted as expanded or contracted only when both edgeR and NoisET called the clonotype significant, with the noise models trained on biological replicates. For edgeR calls, the cutoffs were a false discovery rate-adjusted p below 0.01 and a log2 fold-change threshold of 1. PCA with hierarchical clustering of max-normalized trajectories of the 1000 most abundant clonotypes was used as exploratory dynamics analysis. The CD4 or CD8 phenotype of responding clones was assigned using the separately sequenced CD4+ and CD8+ repertoires. TCRdb applied fastp at Q25 and MiXCR to the public reads, then kept only in-frame beta chains. Records with the same CDR3 protein are collapsed into one entry carrying the most frequent genes and DNA. TCRdb, not the authors, supplied the V and J calls. The table for this sample lists fewer than 450,000 distinct CDR3 sequences; roughly 21% of them were counted only once. The ten largest clones take up around 12% of the sample.

As for this clonotype: Its antigen remains unidentified. Base-call qualities are not available, and no considerably larger clone is one nucleotide away.

Ficoll-Paque density gradient centrifugation was the method used to isolate PBMCs. Sequencing used PBMCs or a T cell subset sorted from them (not recorded which). This clonotype was obtained from an adult woman who had mild COVID-19 (a few samples of this study predate the infection). The sample titles of this study are shuffled in the database, so cell type and time point are left out; the donor was told from shared clones. This chain joins TRBV20-1 to TRBJ2-3; the D gene is perhaps TRBD1, from 6 matching bases. In nucleotides, the sequence is TGCAGTGCTAGAGAGGCGGGCAGGGGTACAGATACGCAGTATTTT. This translates into CSAREAGRGTDTQYF.